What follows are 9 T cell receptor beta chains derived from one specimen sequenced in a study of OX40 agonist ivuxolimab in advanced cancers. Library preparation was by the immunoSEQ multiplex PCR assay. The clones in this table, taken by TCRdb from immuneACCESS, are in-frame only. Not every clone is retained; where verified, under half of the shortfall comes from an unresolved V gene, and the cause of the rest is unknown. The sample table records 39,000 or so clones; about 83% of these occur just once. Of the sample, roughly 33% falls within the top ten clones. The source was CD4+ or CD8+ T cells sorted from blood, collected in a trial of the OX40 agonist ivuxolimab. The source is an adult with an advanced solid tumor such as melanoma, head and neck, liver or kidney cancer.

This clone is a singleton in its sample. In DNA form, the CDR3 reads TGTGCCAGCAGCTTAGTGGCAGGCAGCACAGATACGCAGTATTTT. It yields the protein CASSLVAGSTDTQYF. The chain links TRBV7-3 to TRBJ2-3; D not resolved. V was cut by 2 bases and J by 0 bases, with 9 bases left in between. Germline assignment: CDR1 SGHTA and CDR2 FQGTGA. The CDR3 covers 15 residues.

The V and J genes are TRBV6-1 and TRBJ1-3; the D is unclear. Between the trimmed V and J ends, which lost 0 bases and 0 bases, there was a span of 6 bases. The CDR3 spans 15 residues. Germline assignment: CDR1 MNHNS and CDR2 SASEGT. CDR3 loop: CASSEATNSGNTIYF. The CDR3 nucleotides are TGTGCCAGCAGTGAAGCCACGAACTCTGGAAACACCATATATTTT.

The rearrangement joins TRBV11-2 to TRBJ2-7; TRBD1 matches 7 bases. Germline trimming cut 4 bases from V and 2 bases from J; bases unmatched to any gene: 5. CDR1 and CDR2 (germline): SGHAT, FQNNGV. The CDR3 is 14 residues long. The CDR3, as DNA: TGTGCCAGCAGCTCTAGGGGGCAGGCCTACGAGCAGTACTTC. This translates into CASSSRGQAYEQYF. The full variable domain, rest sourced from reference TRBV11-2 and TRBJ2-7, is EAGVAQSPRYKIIEKRQSVAFWCNPISGHATLYWYQQILGQGPKLLIQFQNNGVVDDSQLPKDRFSAERLKGVDSTLKIQPAKLEDSAVYLCASSSRGQAYEQYFGPGTRLTVT.

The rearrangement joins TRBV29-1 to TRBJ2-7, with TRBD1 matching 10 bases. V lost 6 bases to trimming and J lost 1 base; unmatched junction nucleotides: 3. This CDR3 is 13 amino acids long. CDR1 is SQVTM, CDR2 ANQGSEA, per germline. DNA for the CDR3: TGCAGCGTGACGGGACAGGGGTCCTACGAGCAGTACTTC. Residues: CSVTGQGSYEQYF.

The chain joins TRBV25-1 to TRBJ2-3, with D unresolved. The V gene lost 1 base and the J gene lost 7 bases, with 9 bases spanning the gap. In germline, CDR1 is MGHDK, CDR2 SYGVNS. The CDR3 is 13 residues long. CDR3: CASSESIVYTQYF. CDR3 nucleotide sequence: TGTGCCAGCAGTGAATCGATTGTGTATACGCAGTATTTT.

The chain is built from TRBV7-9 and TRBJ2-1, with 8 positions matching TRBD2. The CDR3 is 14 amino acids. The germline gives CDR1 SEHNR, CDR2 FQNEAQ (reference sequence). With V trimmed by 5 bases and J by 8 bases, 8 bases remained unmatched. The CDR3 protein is CASSLGLASDEQFF. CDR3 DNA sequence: TGTGCCAGCAGCCTAGGACTAGCAAGCGATGAGCAGTTCTTC.

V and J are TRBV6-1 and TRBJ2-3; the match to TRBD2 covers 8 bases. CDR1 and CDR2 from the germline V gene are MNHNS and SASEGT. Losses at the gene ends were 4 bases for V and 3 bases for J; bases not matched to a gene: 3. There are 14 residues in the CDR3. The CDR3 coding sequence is TGTGCCAGCAGTGCCAGCGGGGGAACAGATACGCAGTATTTT. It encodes CASSASGGTDTQYF.

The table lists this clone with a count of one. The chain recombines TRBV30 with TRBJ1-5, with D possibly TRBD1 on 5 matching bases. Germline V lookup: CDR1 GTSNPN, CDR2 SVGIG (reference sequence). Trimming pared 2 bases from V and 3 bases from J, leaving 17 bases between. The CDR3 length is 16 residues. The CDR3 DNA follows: TGTGCCTGGAGTCTGACGACGGGGGTAACCAATCAGCCCCAGCATTTT. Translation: CAWSLTTGVTNQPQHF. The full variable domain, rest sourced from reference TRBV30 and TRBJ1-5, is SQTIHQWPATLVQPVGSPLSLECTVEGTSNPNLYWYRQAAGRGLQLLFYSVGIGQISSEVPQNLSASRPQDRQFILSSKKLLLSDSGFYLCAWSLTTGVTNQPQHFGDGTRLSIL.

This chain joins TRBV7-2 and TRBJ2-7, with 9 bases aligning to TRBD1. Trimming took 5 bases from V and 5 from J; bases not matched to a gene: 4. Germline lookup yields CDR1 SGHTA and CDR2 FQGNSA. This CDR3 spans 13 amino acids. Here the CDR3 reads CASSQHRGHEQYF. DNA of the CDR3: TGTGCCAGCAGCCAACACAGGGGGCACGAGCAGTACTTC.